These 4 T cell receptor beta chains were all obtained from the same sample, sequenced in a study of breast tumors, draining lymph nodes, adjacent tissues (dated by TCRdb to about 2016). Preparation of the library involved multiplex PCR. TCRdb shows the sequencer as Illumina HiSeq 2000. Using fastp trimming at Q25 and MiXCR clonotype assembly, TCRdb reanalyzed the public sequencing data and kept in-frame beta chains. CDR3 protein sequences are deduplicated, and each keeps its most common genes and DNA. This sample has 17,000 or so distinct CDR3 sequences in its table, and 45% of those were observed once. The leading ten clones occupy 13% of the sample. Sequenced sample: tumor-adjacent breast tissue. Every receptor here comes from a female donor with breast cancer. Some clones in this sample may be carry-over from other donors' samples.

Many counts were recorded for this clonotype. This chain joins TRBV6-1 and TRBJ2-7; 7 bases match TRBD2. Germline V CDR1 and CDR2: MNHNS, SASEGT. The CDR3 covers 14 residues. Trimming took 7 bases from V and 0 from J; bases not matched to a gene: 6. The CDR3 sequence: CASILGGSSYEQYF. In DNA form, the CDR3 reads TGTGCCAGCATACTCGGCGGGAGCTCCTACGAGCAGTACTTC.

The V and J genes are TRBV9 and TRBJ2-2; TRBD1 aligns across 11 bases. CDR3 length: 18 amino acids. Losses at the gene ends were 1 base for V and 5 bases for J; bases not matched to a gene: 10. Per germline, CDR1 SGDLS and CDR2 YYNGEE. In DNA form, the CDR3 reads TGTGCCAGCAGCGTAAACAGGGGGGGACAGGGGGAAACCGGGGAGCTGTTTTTT. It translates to CASSVNRGGQGETGELFF.

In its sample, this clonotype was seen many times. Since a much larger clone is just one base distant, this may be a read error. CDR3 sequence reads: CSARDSGGGPQPQHF. CDR3 nucleotide sequence: TGCAGTGCTAGAGATTCGGGGGGTGGGCCTCAGCCCCAGCATTTT. The chain joins TRBV20-1 to TRBJ1-5; weak D call: TRBD1 (5 bases). The CDR3 runs to 15 residues. CDR1 DFQATT and CDR2 SNEGSKA come from the germline V gene (reference sequence). Trimming left V 0 bases short and J 6 bases short, with 15 bases between.

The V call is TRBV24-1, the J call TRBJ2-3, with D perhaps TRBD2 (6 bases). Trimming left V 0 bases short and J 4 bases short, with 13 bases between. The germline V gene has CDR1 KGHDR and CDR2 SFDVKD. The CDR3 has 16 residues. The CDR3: CATSDLGPGGADTQYF. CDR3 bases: TGTGCCACCAGTGATTTGGGGCCGGGCGGGGCAGATACGCAGTATTTT.